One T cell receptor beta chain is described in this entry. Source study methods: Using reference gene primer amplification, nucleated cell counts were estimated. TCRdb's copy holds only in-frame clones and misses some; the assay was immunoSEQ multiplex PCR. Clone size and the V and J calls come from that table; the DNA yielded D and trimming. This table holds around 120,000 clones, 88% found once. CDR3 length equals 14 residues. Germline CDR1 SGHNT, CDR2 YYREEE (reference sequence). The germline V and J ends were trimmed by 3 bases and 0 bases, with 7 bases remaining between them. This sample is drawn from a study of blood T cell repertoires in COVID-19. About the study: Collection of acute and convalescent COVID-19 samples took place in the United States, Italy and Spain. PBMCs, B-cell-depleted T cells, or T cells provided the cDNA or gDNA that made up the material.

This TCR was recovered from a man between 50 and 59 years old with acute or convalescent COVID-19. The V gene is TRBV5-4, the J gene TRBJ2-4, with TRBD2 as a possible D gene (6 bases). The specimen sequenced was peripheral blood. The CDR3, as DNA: TGTGCCAGCAGCTCGGGACTAGCCAAAAACATTCAGTACTTC. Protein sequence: CASSSGLAKNIQYF.